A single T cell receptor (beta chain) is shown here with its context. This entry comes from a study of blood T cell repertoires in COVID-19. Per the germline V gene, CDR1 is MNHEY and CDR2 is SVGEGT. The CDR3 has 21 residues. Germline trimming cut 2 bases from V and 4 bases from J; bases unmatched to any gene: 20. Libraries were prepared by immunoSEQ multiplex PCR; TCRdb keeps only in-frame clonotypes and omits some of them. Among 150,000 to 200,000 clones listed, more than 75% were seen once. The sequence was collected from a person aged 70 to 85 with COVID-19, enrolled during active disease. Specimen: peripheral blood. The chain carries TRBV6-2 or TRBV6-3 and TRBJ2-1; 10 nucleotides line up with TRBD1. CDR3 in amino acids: CASSYHFPGTGAAHLYNEQFF. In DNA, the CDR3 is TGTGCCAGCAGTTACCACTTCCCCGGGACAGGGGCCGCTCACCTATACAATGAGCAGTTCTTC.